This T cell receptor (beta chain) was recorded in a study of T cell repertoires in cytomegalovirus infection. As for the study in general: Both recently identified HLA-C-restricted and well-studied HLA-B-restricted CMV epitopes were used in the study. Indicated by public TCR beta signatures were CMV infection and matching HLA type.

TCRdb re-derived calls from the reads in MiXCR, one entry per CDR3 protein. The sample consists of some 320,000 distinct CDR3 sequences, under 35% of them appearing once. The CDR3 runs 14 residues. Study conclusions and caveats: Of the TCR beta families, the public ones yielded a cumulative frequency that identified carriers of CMV plus the relevant HLA.

A word on this clonotype: Its matching antigen is unknown. The germline gene is not matched at one end of the junction; a read error may be the cause.

This chain connects TRBV12-3 or TRBV12-4 to TRBJ1-2; the D is unclear. Here the sequenced sample was cultured PBMCs, taken from culture after CMV antigen stimulation. This clonotype originated in a human donor in good health (CMV status not recorded). Some clones in this sample may be carry-over from other donors' samples. CDR3: CASSRETVFYGYNF. CDR3 nucleotide sequence: TGTGCCAGCAGCCGTGAGACGGTATTTTATGGCTACAACTTC.